A selection of T cell receptor beta chains follows, all from one sample in a study of cytomegalovirus exposure and HLA in healthy donors. Libraries were prepared by immunoSEQ multiplex PCR; TCRdb keeps only in-frame clonotypes and omits some of them. The table lists about 190,000 clones, roughly 84% of them singletons, with about 0.25% in the top ten. Sequencing was done on a sample of PBMCs. These receptor sequences come from a boy aged 10-17 years in good health and CMV-seronegative. Each CDR3 is given with its conserved first and last residue. Fields, in order: V gene, D gene, J gene, clone size, CDR3 DNA, CDR3 protein. A D gene is named only where the DNA matches it firmly. Rows give clone size only sometimes, using once, few, many, or a class for an expanded clone.

>TRBV9|TRBD2|TRBJ2-7|.
TGTGCCAGCAGCGTAGGGGGGGCTAGCGGGAGAGACGAGCAGTACTTC
CASSVGGASGRDEQYF
>TRBV19|.|TRBJ2-6|.
TGTGCCAGTAGTCCCCTCGTTGGGCTTTTCGGGGCCAACGTCCTGACTTTC
CASSPLVGLFGANVLTF
>TRBV15|.|TRBJ1-6|.
TGTGCCACCAGCAGGACGGACACCCTTTCACCCCTCCACTTT
CATSRTDTLSPLHF
>TRBV5-4|.|TRBJ2-7|.
TGTGCCAGCAGCTTGGTTGGGGGAGCGGGCAGCTCCTACGAGCAGTACTTC
CASSLVGGAGSSYEQYF
>TRBV4-3|.|TRBJ2-7|.
TGCGCCAGCAGCCAAGATAGCCACGAGCAGTACTTC
CASSQDSHEQYF
>TRBV2|.|TRBJ2-2|.
TGTGCCAGTTTATACAGGGCCTACACCGGGGAGCTGTTTTTT
CASLYRAYTGELFF
>TRBV29-1|.|TRBJ2-3|.
TGCAGCGTGAGCTACGGACATAGCACAGATACGCAGTATTTT
CSVSYGHSTDTQYF
>TRBV5-1|TRBD2|TRBJ2-3|.
TGCGCCAGCAGCTCCCCTTCGGTGCGGGAGGTTCCAGATACGCAGTATTTT
CASSSPSVREVPDTQYF
>TRBV2|.|TRBJ1-2|once
TGTGCCAGCAGTGAATTAGGGGGTCAGAACTATGGCTACACCTTC
CASSELGGQNYGYTF
>TRBV6-5|TRBD1|TRBJ2-5|.
TGTGCCAGCAGACCCACCGGGACAGCACAAGAGACCCAGTACTTC
CASRPTGTAQETQYF
>TRBV11-2|TRBD1|TRBJ2-3|.
TGTGCCAGCAGCCACGGGACAGGGCATCCTAGCACAGATACGCAGTATTTT
CASSHGTGHPSTDTQYF
>TRBV30|.|TRBJ1-1|few
TGTGCCTGGACATGGGTCGGAGCGAACACTGAAGCTTTCTTT
CAWTWVGANTEAFF
>TRBV6-5|.|TRBJ1-4|few
TGTGCCAGCAGTTACAGAGGCTACCGGGGGGAAAAACTGTTTTTT
CASSYRGYRGEKLFF
>TRBV19|TRBD2|TRBJ2-3|few
TGTGCCAGTAGTACCTTAGCGGGAGGGGCAGATACGCAGTATTTT
CASSTLAGGADTQYF
>TRBV29-1|TRBD2|TRBJ2-2|.
TGCAGCGCCACCCGGGGGGGGGCCGGGGAGCTGTTTTTT
CSATRGGAGELFF
>TRBV28|.|TRBJ2-7|.
TGTGCCAGCAGGCGGGTGGAGTTCAGGGGAATAGACTACGAGCAGTACTTC
CASRRVEFRGIDYEQYF
>TRBV7-6|TRBD2|TRBJ2-1|.
TGTGCCAGCAGCCCAAGAACAGCGGGAGCGCCCAATGAGCAGTTCTTC
CASSPRTAGAPNEQFF
>TRBV19|.|TRBJ1-2|.
TGTGCCAGTAGTATCTGGGGGCAAGGCTACACCTTC
CASSIWGQGYTF
>TRBV29-1|.|TRBJ2-7|.
TGCAGCGTCCGAGGGGCACAGGGTATGGGCGACGAGCAGTACTTC
CSVRGAQGMGDEQYF
>TRBV9|.|TRBJ2-7|.
TGTGCCAGCAGCGTAGGACTAGAGGGCTACGAGCAGTACTTC
CASSVGLEGYEQYF
>TRBV4-1|TRBD2|TRBJ2-7|few
TGCGCCAGCAGCACGTTTGGCGGGAGGTCTCAGTCTAACTACGAGCAGTACTTC
CASSTFGGRSQSNYEQYF
>TRBV4-3|TRBD1|TRBJ2-7|.
TGCGCCAGCAGCCAAGAAGCCAGGGGGTCTTCCTACGAGCAGTACTTC
CASSQEARGSSYEQYF
>TRBV27|.|TRBJ2-7|.
TGTGCCAGCAGTTTAGGCGGATACGAGCAGTACTTC
CASSLGGYEQYF
>TRBV28|.|TRBJ1-4|.
TGTGCCAGCAGTCGAGGAACAACTAATGAAAAACTGTTTTTT
CASSRGTTNEKLFF
>TRBV5-1|.|TRBJ2-6|.
TGCGCCAGCGGAGTCGCCAACGTCCTGACTTTC
CASGVANVLTF
>TRBV5-5|.|TRBJ2-7|.
TGTGCCAGCAGCTTGCGTGGGGGGTGGGGAAGTGGCGAGCAGTACTTC
CASSLRGGWGSGEQYF
>TRBV15|.|TRBJ1-5|.
TGTGCCACCAGCAGGGAGGGGCGGGGACGGACGGCGACGGCCCAGCATTTT
CATSREGRGRTATAQHF
>TRBV7-9|.|TRBJ2-5|.
TGTGCCAGCAGCTCCAGTCGAGAGACCCAGTACTTC
CASSSSRETQYF
>TRBV5-5|.|TRBJ2-7|.
TGTGCCAGCGGAAAACAGGGTCTCCACGAGCAGTACTTC
CASGKQGLHEQYF
>TRBV5-4|.|TRBJ1-6|.
TGTGCCAGCAGCTTAATAGACGGACACCTTAATTCACCCCTCCACTTT
CASSLIDGHLNSPLHF
>TRBV5-1|TRBD2|TRBJ2-7|once
TGCGCCAGCAGTCACGGGGGGTACGAGCAGTACTTC
CASSHGGYEQYF
>TRBV7-2|.|TRBJ1-6|.
TGTGCCAGCACCTCAAGGACAGCCACAAATTCACCCCTCCACTTT
CASTSRTATNSPLHF
>TRBV7-8|TRBD1|TRBJ1-5|.
TGTGCCAGCAGCAAAACCAAAAGGGGGCACAATCAGCCCCAGCATTTT
CASSKTKRGHNQPQHF
>TRBV7-3|.|TRBJ1-6|.
TGTGCCAGCAGCTTACTGGGAGTAGGTTCACCCCTCCACTTT
CASSLLGVGSPLHF
>TRBV5-6|.|TRBJ2-1|.
TGTGCCAGCAGCCCGGACAGCTCCTACAATGAGCAGTTCTTC
CASSPDSSYNEQFF
>TRBV20-1|.|TRBJ2-7|.
TGCAGTGCTCCTCAGGGGTACGAGCAGTACTTC
CSAPQGYEQYF
>TRBV5-8|.|TRBJ2-2|few
TGTGCCAGCCAACCGGGACACTTGAACACCGGGGAGCTGTTTTTT
CASQPGHLNTGELFF
>TRBV20-1|.|TRBJ1-4|.
TGCAGTGCTAGTAGTGAAAAACTGTTTTTT
CSASSEKLFF
>TRBV6-6|.|TRBJ1-5|.
TGTGCCAGCAGGGGAGGAGCCGGGAATCAGCCCCAGCATTTT
CASRGGAGNQPQHF
>TRBV7-9|.|TRBJ1-1|.
TGTGCCAGCAGCTCTCGGGGGGCCACTGAAGCTTTCTTT
CASSSRGATEAFF
>TRBV7-9|.|TRBJ1-4|.
TGTGCCAGCAGCTTATCGAATGCGAACGAAAAACTGTTTTTT
CASSLSNANEKLFF
>TRBV7-2|.|TRBJ2-1|.
TGTGCCAGCAGCTTAGCACGGCAGGGCTATGAGCAGTTCTTC
CASSLARQGYEQFF
>TRBV30|.|TRBJ1-5|once
TGTGCCTGGGGCCACAGGGGCAATCAGCCCCAGCATTTT
CAWGHRGNQPQHF
>TRBV15|TRBD1|TRBJ1-1|.
TGTGCCACCAGCCAACGAAGGACAGGGAGGTTGGGCACTGAAGCTTTCTTT
CATSQRRTGRLGTEAFF
>TRBV5-6|TRBD2|TRBJ2-1|.
TGTGCCAGCAGCTCGGCGGGAGGGGGGGCCTATGAGCAGTTCTTC
CASSSAGGGAYEQFF
>TRBV5-1|TRBD1|TRBJ2-7|once
TGCGCCAGCAGCTTGGTCACAGGGGGCGACGAGCAGTACTTC
CASSLVTGGDEQYF
>TRBV4-3|.|TRBJ2-7|once
TGCGCCAGCAGCCAAAATACAGCCTACGAGCAGTACTTC
CASSQNTAYEQYF